This T cell receptor (beta chain) was observed in a study of blood T cell repertoires in COVID-19. On the study more broadly: COVID-19 samples, acute and convalescent, were from the United States, Italy and Spain.

Clones were sequenced by immunoSEQ multiplex PCR, and TCRdb holds only the in-frame ones, with some missing. The sample contains some 250,000 clones, around 86% of which appear only once. The cohort comprised adults aged 18 to 89 years residing in approximately 25 US areas. Donors were grouped by their self-reported clinical history. Germline values: CDR1 SGHNT, CDR2 YENEEA. Trimming removed 5 bases at V and 10 bases at J, with 9 bases between. The CDR3 has 11 residues. The material sequenced was PBMCs or T cells enriched from blood (not recorded which). The chain combines TRBV11-3 with TRBJ2-1; D remains ambiguous. This TCR came from a woman aged 35 to 49 with acute COVID-19. In DNA, the CDR3 is TGTGCCAGCAGCCACAGTTCGGAGCAGTTCTTC. As protein: CASSHSSEQFF.